What follows are 23 T cell receptor beta chains derived from one specimen sequenced in a study of early T cells in non-severe SARS-CoV-2 infection. MiXCR was run by TCRdb on the 5' RACE reads, yielding one entry per CDR3 protein. This sample has more than 95,000 distinct CDR3 sequences, with approximately 15% found just once. The sample comprised whole blood. All receptors come from an adult who was a healthcare worker with PCR-confirmed SARS-CoV-2 infection or an uninfected control (not recorded which).

The rearrangement joins TRBV10-2 to TRBJ1-4, with a weak D call TRBD1 (5 bases). The CDR3 is 15 amino acids. The ends were cut back, 6 bases at V and 8 bases at J, with 19 bases in the middle. Per the germline V gene, CDR1 is WSHSY and CDR2 is SAAADI. CDR3 residues: CASSPVRDAVEKLFF. Here the CDR3 DNA reads TGCGCCAGCAGCCCAGTCCGGGACGCGGTGGAAAAACTGTTTTTT.

This clonotype was recorded a few times. The chain employs TRBV2 and TRBJ1-5; weak D call: TRBD1 (6 bases). The CDR3 extends over 14 amino acids. Germline CDR1 is SNHLY and CDR2 is FYNNEI. V gave up 6 bases and J gave up 4 bases, with 13 bases separating them. The CDR3 DNA follows: TGTGCCAGCAGAGAGACCGACAGGAATCAGCCCCAGCATTTT. Translated: CASRETDRNQPQHF. Combining the CDR3 with reference TRBV2 and TRBJ1-5 gives the whole variable domain EPEVTQTPSHQVTQMGQEVILRCVPISNHLYFYWYRQILGQKVEFLVSFYNNEISEKSEIFDDQFSVERPDGSNFTLKIRSTKLEDSAMYFCASRETDRNQPQHFGDGTRLSIL.

This sequence joins TRBV6-2 or TRBV6-3 and TRBJ2-3; D is perhaps TRBD2 (6 bases). V dropped 2 bases and J dropped 12 bases, with 9 bases sitting between them. This CDR3 has 11 amino acids. Germline loops: CDR1 MNHEY, CDR2 SVGEGT. In DNA form, the CDR3 reads TGTGCCAGCAGTTACCCGGGACTTCAGTATTTT. Its translation is CASSYPGLQYF.

The rearrangement links TRBV27 to TRBJ2-5, with a possible D match to TRBD1 (6 bases). The germline V gene has CDR1 MNHEY and CDR2 SMNVEV (reference sequence). The CDR3 totals 12 residues. V was clipped by 6 bases and J by 4 bases, with 9 bases between them. The CDR3 spells CASSRGGETQYF. CDR3 coding DNA: TGTGCCAGCAGCCGAGGGGGAGAGACCCAGTACTTC.

This clonotype has a handful of counts. This rearrangement joins TRBV7-2 to TRBJ2-2; D gene ambiguous. Germline CDR1 is SGHTA and CDR2 is FQGNSA. Trimming pared 1 base from V and 8 bases from J, leaving 11 bases between. This CDR3 spans 14 amino acids. The CDR3 region is CASSLDLARGELFF. The CDR3 DNA reads as TGTGCCAGCAGCTTAGATCTTGCGAGGGGGGAGCTGTTTTTT.

This chain links TRBV28 with TRBJ1-2; the D gene is possibly TRBD1 (5 bases). Per the germline V gene, CDR1 is MDHEN and CDR2 is SYDVKM. The CDR3 totals 15 residues. Trimming pared 6 bases from V and 3 bases from J, leaving 17 bases between. The CDR3 loop is CASSPEGSGYYGYTF. The CDR3 nucleotides read TGTGCCAGCAGCCCCGAGGGGAGCGGGTACTATGGCTACACCTTC.

This chain uses TRBV29-1 with TRBJ2-7, with D perhaps given as TRBD1 or TRBD2 (5 bases each). With 1 base removed from V and 4 bases from J, the gap between germline ends came to 14 bases. CDR3 length: 14 residues. In germline, CDR1 is SQVTM, CDR2 ANQGSEA. The CDR3 spells CSVEGDGLEYEQYF. The CDR3 DNA reads as TGCAGCGTTGAAGGGGACGGCTTAGAGTACGAGCAGTACTTC.

This clonotype has just a few counts. The rearrangement uses TRBV20-1 and TRBJ2-2, with D perhaps matching TRBD1 or TRBD2 (5 bases each). CDR1 is DFQATT and CDR2 is SNEGSKA in the germline V gene (reference sequence). This CDR3 is built from 15 residues. Trimming removed 0 bases from V and 2 bases from J, with 10 bases in between. The CDR3 bases are TGCAGTGCTAGAGATGGGACGGCTAACACCGGGGAGCTGTTTTTT. This encodes CSARDGTANTGELFF.

This clonotype was recorded at least ten times. V and J are TRBV3-2 and TRBJ2-5; TRBD1 is the table's D call and was not checked against the DNA. TRBV3-2 represents a pseudogene. The CDR3 is made up of 19 amino acids. The CDR3 sequence is CASSQDTTLVGQGKETQYF. CDR3 nucleotide sequence: TGTGCCAGCAGCCAAGATACCACCCTGGTGGGACAGGGAAAAGAGACCCAGTACTTC.

The CDR3 region has the DNA TGTGCCAGCAGTTTCCGGGGGGGCATCTCTCCCCAGCATTTT. Protein: CASSFRGGISPQHF. This rearrangement joins TRBV28 to TRBJ1-5, with a possible D match to TRBD1 (6 bases). CDR3 length equals 14 residues. CDR1 and CDR2 from the germline V gene are MDHEN and SYDVKM. Trimming took off 3 bases at V and 10 bases at J, with 16 bases between the two ends.

The chain uses TRBV6-5 and TRBJ2-7; D is uncertain. V was clipped by 5 bases and J by 2 bases, with 10 bases between them. Germline V lookup: CDR1 MNHEY, CDR2 SVGAGI. The CDR3 sequence is 13 residues long. The CDR3 bases are TGTGCCAGCAGTCGGCTGGGAACCTACGAGCAGTACTTC. Its protein product is CASSRLGTYEQYF.

This chain connects TRBV20-1 to TRBJ2-2; TRBD1 agrees at 10 bases. The germline gives CDR1 DFQATT, CDR2 SNEGSKA (reference sequence). V was clipped by 5 bases and J by 4 bases; unmatched bases: 7. This CDR3 is 15 amino acids long. The CDR3 bases are TGCAGTGCTCGCCGGGACAGGGGAAGCACCGGGGAGCTGTTTTTT. Translated: CSARRDRGSTGELFF.

V and J are TRBV3-1 and TRBJ2-3, with D possibly matching TRBD1 (6 bases). The germline gives CDR1 LGHDT, CDR2 YNNKEL (reference sequence). The CDR3 has 15 amino acids. V shed 4 bases and J shed 1 base, with 12 bases lying between them. The CDR3: CASSPKAGGTDTQYF. CDR3 DNA: TGTGCCAGCAGCCCCAAAGCAGGGGGCACAGATACGCAGTATTTT.

This clonotype appeared a few times. The chain has TRBV18 and TRBJ2-5; unclear D gene. Trimming shortened V by 3 bases and J by 0 bases, and 11 bases separated the two germline ends. CDR3 size: 15 residues. Germline assignment: CDR1 KGHSH and CDR2 LQKENI. The CDR3 nucleotides read TGTGCCAGCTCACCTCGGAGCCAGTACCAAGAGACCCAGTACTTC. This sequence encodes CASSPRSQYQETQYF.

In its sample, this clonotype was seen many times. The chain employs TRBV21-1 and TRBJ2-3; the table's D call of TRBD1 was not tested on the DNA. TRBV21-1 is assigned pseudogene status. The CDR3 contains 15 residues. The CDR3 DNA reads as TGTGCCAGCAGCAAAGTTCCAGGGGGCACAGATACGCAGTATTTT. Encoded protein: CASSKVPGGTDTQYF.

The sample holds a few counts of this clonotype. V and J are TRBV10-1 and TRBJ1-1; D call uncertain. Germline loops: CDR1 WNHNN, CDR2 SYGVQD (reference sequence). Deletions cut 2 bases from V and 5 bases from J, with 9 bases between. The CDR3 length is 13 residues. CDR3 sequence reads: CASSERGKTEAFF. The CDR3 coding sequence is TGCGCCAGCAGTGAGCGGGGTAAGACTGAAGCTTTCTTT.

J is TRBJ2-6 and V is TRBV12-3 or TRBV12-4; D could derive from TRBD1 or TRBD2 (6 bases each). There are 20 residues in the CDR3. Trimming stripped 7 bases from V and 0 bases from J, with 25 bases between. CDR3 sequence: CASTRWGARRFSSGANVLTF. CDR3 nucleotide sequence: TGTGCCAGCACCCGTTGGGGGGCGCGGCGTTTTAGCTCTGGGGCCAACGTCCTGACTTTC.

Only a few counts were recorded for this clonotype. The chain employs TRBV21-1 and TRBJ1-6; the table's D call TRBD1 went unverified against the DNA. TRBV21-1 is flagged as a pseudogene. The CDR3 covers 14 residues. The CDR3 region is CASSKSGGNSPLHF. CDR3 in DNA: TGTGCCAGCAGCAAGTCTGGGGGGAATTCACCCCTCCACTTT.

The rearrangement links TRBV5-4 to TRBJ2-3; maybe TRBD1 (7 bases). In germline, CDR1 is SGHNT, CDR2 YYREEE (reference sequence). Trimming stripped 3 bases from V and 6 bases from J, with 23 bases between. The CDR3 runs to 17 residues. The CDR3 DNA reads TGTGCCAGCAGCTCGGGATGGAGGGGGCTCCTAACTGATACGCAGTATTTT. Protein product: CASSSGWRGLLTDTQYF.

The chain combines TRBV6-2 or TRBV6-3 with TRBJ2-2; D possibly matches TRBD1 or TRBD2 (6 bases each). The CDR3 loop spans 14 amino acids. The germline V gene encodes CDR1 MNHEY and CDR2 SVGEGT. V lost 8 bases and J 5 bases, leaving 15 bases between the germline ends. The CDR3 DNA follows: TGTGCCAGCCGGAGGGGGGAGACAACCGGGGAGCTGTTTTTT. Translation: CASRRGETTGELFF.

This sequence joins TRBV10-3 and TRBJ2-7; 7 bases are a match to TRBD1. The CDR3 is 16 amino acids. Germline V gene lookup returns CDR1 ENHRY and CDR2 SYGVKD. V lost 4 bases, J lost 0 bases, and 9 bases stayed unmatched. The CDR3 DNA reads as TGTGCCATCAGTGGGTCGGACAGGCAAAGCTCCTACGAGCAGTACTTC. This gives the protein CAISGSDRQSSYEQYF.

The rearrangement links TRBV7-2 to TRBJ2-1; tentatively, D is TRBD1 (6 bases). Germline values: CDR1 SGHTA, CDR2 FQGNSA. The CDR3 runs 14 residues. V gave up 5 bases and J gave up 9 bases, with 17 bases separating them. The CDR3 DNA sequence: TGTGCCAGCAGCCGCCTCGGGACATATGGTGAGCAGTTCTTC. This sequence encodes CASSRLGTYGEQFF.

This clonotype has only a few counts. This chain joins TRBV11-2 and TRBJ1-2; 9 bases fit TRBD1. CDR3 length: 14 amino acids. V lost 3 bases, J lost 8 bases, and 7 bases stayed unmatched. From germline, CDR1 is SGHAT and CDR2 FQNNGV. Here the CDR3 DNA reads TGTGCCAGCAGCTTCCGGACAGGGGCGACGGGCTACACCTTC. It yields the protein CASSFRTGATGYTF.